This T cell receptor beta chain was sequenced in a study of control samples from healthy donors and cancer patients. Measured with immunoSEQ multiplex PCR; TCRdb has only the in-frame clones, and not every one. The profile covers about 70,000 clones, with around 93% appearing a single time and 2.8% taken by the ten largest. The source is a woman aged 25-40 years in good health. Sequenced input: blood.

This CDR3 reads CASRTQPQEDTEAFF. CDR3 bases: TGCGCCAGCAGGACCCAACCCCAAGAGGACACTGAAGCTTTCTTT. This chain connects TRBV5-1 to TRBJ1-1; D is unclear. The CDR3 spans 15 residues. The germline V and J ends were trimmed by 5 bases and 3 bases, with 17 bases remaining between them. CDR1 is SGHRS and CDR2 is YFSETQ in the germline V gene.